These T cell receptor beta chains were read from a single sample in a study of radiotherapy plus CTLA-4 blockade in lung cancer. Produced via immunoSEQ multiplex PCR; TCRdb's table is partial and in-frame only. Among tens of thousands of clones listed, approximately 76% were seen once. The material sequenced was peripheral blood, taken from a patient treated with radiotherapy plus ipilimumab. All receptors derive from a human donor with non-small cell lung cancer who had stable disease on radiotherapy plus ipilimumab. Each CDR3 is given with its conserved first and last residue. Each record gives: J gene, CDR3 length, D gene, V gene, clone size, CDR3 DNA, CDR3 protein. D genes are given only for firm matches. Not every row has a clone size; where given, it reads once, few, many or a size class.

>TRBJ1-2|14|.|TRBV11-2|.
TGTGCCAGCAGCGCCCGGTCGGACAGCTATGGCTACACCTTC
CASSARSDSYGYTF
>TRBJ2-2|16|.|TRBV12-2|.
TGTGCAAGTCGCTTAGCGCGGCACTCTAAGACCGGGGAGCTGTTTTTT
CASRLARHSKTGELFF
>TRBJ2-5|15|TRBD2|TRBV5-1|.
TGCGCCAGCAGCTTGGTAGGGACTATTAAGGAAACCCAGTACTTC
CASSLVGTIKETQYF
>TRBJ1-2|15|TRBD1|TRBV6-5|.
TGTGCCAGCAGTTTCCCGGGACAGACGAACTATGGCTACACCTTC
CASSFPGQTNYGYTF
>TRBJ1-5|15|.|TRBV5-8|once
TGTGCCAGCAGCCCCCGGTGGGGGGTAAGTCAGCCCCAGCATTTT
CASSPRWGVSQPQHF
>TRBJ2-7|14|TRBD1|TRBV18|.
TGTGCCAGCTCACCCCGGGACAGCGACTACGAGCAGTACTTC
CASSPRDSDYEQYF
>TRBJ2-3|16|TRBD1|TRBV27|.
TGTGCCAGCAGTCGAAGGGGGCTATTTAGCACAGATACGCAGTATTTT
CASSRRGLFSTDTQYF
>TRBJ1-3|16|.|TRBV5-1|few
TGCGCCAGCAGCTTGGCTGATAGTTTCTCTGGAAACACCATATATTTT
CASSLADSFSGNTIYF
>TRBJ2-3|14|.|TRBV5-1|.
TGCGCCAGCGCAATCGGGGCGACTGTGGATACGCAGTATTTT
CASAIGATVDTQYF
>TRBJ1-2|17|TRBD1|TRBV27|.
TGTGCCAGCAGTCAGGGCAGGGGGGCTACGGGAGACTATGGCTACACCTTC
CASSQGRGATGDYGYTF
>TRBJ2-2|17|.|TRBV7-6|once
TGTGCCAGCAGCTTAAGGGGAGGACAGAAGAACACCGGGGAGCTGTTTTTT
CASSLRGGQKNTGELFF
>TRBJ2-5|11|.|TRBV5-6|.
TGTGCCAGCAGCTTCCGGGAGACCCAGTACTTC
CASSFRETQYF
>TRBJ1-6|14|.|TRBV11-2|.
TGTGCCAGCAGCTGGGGGCATGGCGATTCACCCCTCCACTTT
CASSWGHGDSPLHF
>TRBJ2-7|17|.|TRBV7-6|.
TGTGCCAGCAGCTTATTCGAGGACGGGGGAAACGGCTACGAGCAGTACTTC
CASSLFEDGGNGYEQYF
>TRBJ2-3|18|.|TRBV5-6|.
TGTGCCAGCAGCTTGGGCCTCGTAGTAGGTGGTGGCACAGATACGCAGTATTTT
CASSLGLVVGGGTDTQYF
>TRBJ2-1|13|TRBD2|TRBV19|.
TGTGCCAGTAGGATAGCGGGGGAGGATGAGCAGTTCTTC
CASRIAGEDEQFF
>TRBJ2-5|15|.|TRBV7-7|.
TGTGCCAGCAGCGCCAGCACGGGTTCCCAGGGGACCCAGTACTTC
CASSASTGSQGTQYF
>TRBJ1-1|13|.|TRBV9|.
TGTGCCAGCAATTTGGGCGAGGGCACTGAAGCTTTCTTT
CASNLGEGTEAFF
>TRBJ1-4|13|.|TRBV2|.
TGTGCCAGCACGGTCCAGGCTAATGAAAAACTGTTTTTT
CASTVQANEKLFF
>TRBJ2-1|10|TRBD2|TRBV13|.
TGTGCCAGCAGCAGCGGGGCGCAGTTCTTC
CASSSGAQFF
>TRBJ1-1|15|.|TRBV19|.
TGTGCCAGTAGTATCGTTTTCGGCGTGAACACTGAAGCTTTCTTT
CASSIVFGVNTEAFF